This TCR beta chain was sequenced in a study of OX40 agonist ivuxolimab in advanced cancers. Study-level points and caveats: CD4+ and CD8+ blood T cells expanded clonally by week 6 at 0.1 to 3.0 mg/kg.

Concerning this clone itself: Its target is not known.

This CDR3 spans 16 amino acids. Germline V lookup: CDR1 SGHRS, CDR2 YFSETQ. The germline V and J ends were trimmed by 2 bases and 0 bases, with 12 bases remaining between them. Researchers took blood at baseline, on cycle 4 day 1, and on cycle 7 day 1. Clones were read by immunoSEQ multiplex PCR, and TCRdb kept only the in-frame ones, dropping some. The repertoire holds around 71,000 clones, around 83% seen once, with less than 1.1% in the top ten. The source of this sequence is an adult with an advanced solid tumor such as melanoma, head and neck, liver or kidney cancer. This material consisted of CD4+ or CD8+ T cells sorted from blood, taken in a trial of the OX40 agonist ivuxolimab. V is TRBV5-1 and J is TRBJ2-4, with D hard to call. The CDR3 bases are TGCGCCAGCAGCTTAGACGGTCCCCTAGCCAAAAACATTCAGTACTTC. As protein: CASSLDGPLAKNIQYF.